The 20 T cell receptor beta chains below were found in one sample sequenced in a study of T cell changes during pregnancy in multiple sclerosis (dated by TCRdb to 2018 to 2020). Library method: the immunoSEQ multiplex PCR assay. Entries here come from immuneACCESS through TCRdb and include only in-frame sequences with V and J called. Some clones fail to appear in such tables; in the studies checked, an unresolved V gene covers under half of the shortfall, and the cause of the remainder is unknown. The sample table records about 20,000 clones; about nine tenths of these occur just once. About 20% of the sample rests with the top ten. Source: CD8+ T cells from peripheral blood mononuclear cells, taken after pregnancy. These receptors all come from a female donor in good health, enrolled as a control in a pregnancy study.

The chain recombines TRBV30 with TRBJ2-7; 9 bases fit TRBD2. There are 16 residues in the CDR3. The germline gives CDR1 GTSNPN, CDR2 SVGIG (reference sequence). Unmatched junction bases numbered 12, after V lost 3 bases and J lost 3 bases. CDR3 DNA sequence: TGTGCCTGGAGGAGGGGGGCTAGCGGGGTTTTCTACGAGCAGTACTTC. It encodes CAWRRGASGVFYEQYF. Together with reference TRBV30 and TRBJ2-7, the CDR3 gives the full variable domain: SQTIHQWPATLVQPVGSPLSLECTVEGTSNPNLYWYRQAAGRGLQLLFYSVGIGQISSEVPQNLSASRPQDRQFILSSKKLLLSDSGFYLCAWRRGASGVFYEQYFGPGTRLTVT.

The chain has TRBV25-1 and TRBJ2-7, with 9 bases that match TRBD2. The germline CDR1 and CDR2 sequences are MGHDK and SYGVNS. V trimming: 8 bases; J trimming: 7 bases; junction bases outside the gene matches: 9. This CDR3 spans 13 amino acids. For the CDR3, the DNA is TGTGCCAGCGCGGGTAGCGGGGGCTTGGAGCAGTACTTC. Its translation is CASAGSGGLEQYF.

The V call is TRBV30, the J call TRBJ1-2, with TRBD1 identical over 12 bases. The CDR3 contains 16 residues. J was trimmed by 4 bases and V by 1 base; bases with no gene match: 7. Germline loops: CDR1 GTSNPN, CDR2 SVGIG (reference sequence). CDR3 nucleotide sequence: TGTGCCTGGAGTGGCGCCGGGACAGGGGGCTTCTATGGCTACACCTTC. Its translation: CAWSGAGTGGFYGYTF. The full variable domain, rest sourced from reference TRBV30 and TRBJ1-2, is SQTIHQWPATLVQPVGSPLSLECTVEGTSNPNLYWYRQAAGRGLQLLFYSVGIGQISSEVPQNLSASRPQDRQFILSSKKLLLSDSGFYLCAWSGAGTGGFYGYTFGSGTRLTVV.

V gene TRBV19 combines with J gene TRBJ1-1; D unclear. CDR1 and CDR2 (germline): LNHDA, SQIVND (reference sequence). Trimming left V 11 bases short and J 1 base short, with 8 bases between. This CDR3 comprises 11 residues. CDR3 sequence: CAGKSNTEAFF. CDR3 nucleotides: TGTGCCGGCAAGTCGAACACTGAAGCTTTCTTT.

V usage is TRBV27 and J usage is TRBJ2-1, with unresolved D. Germline V gene lookup returns CDR1 MNHEY and CDR2 SMNVEV (reference sequence). V lost 2 bases to trimming and J lost 6 bases, with 8 bases between them. The CDR3 is 13 residues long. The DNA of the CDR3 is TGTGCCAGCAGTTTAAGCGCTCTCAATGAGCAGTTCTTC. Its translation is CASSLSALNEQFF.

The chain recombines TRBV30 with TRBJ2-1, with 7 nucleotides matching TRBD1. Per germline, CDR1 GTSNPN and CDR2 SVGIG (reference sequence). The CDR3 has 15 amino acids. The ends lost 5 bases at V and 3 bases at J; junction bases unmatched: 10. The CDR3 nucleotides are TGTGCCTGGGCCAAGGGACAGATGGACTACAATGAGCAGTTCTTC. It specifies CAWAKGQMDYNEQFF.

The chain is built from TRBV6-1 and TRBJ2-5; no firm D call. V gave up 7 bases and J gave up 1 base, with 16 bases separating them. The CDR3 spans 15 residues. Germline V CDR1 and CDR2: MNHNS, SASEGT. CDR3: CASTRLGQPQETQYF. The CDR3 bases are TGTGCCAGCACACGCCTTGGGCAACCCCAAGAGACCCAGTACTTC.

This sequence joins TRBV14 and TRBJ1-2; weak D call: TRBD1 (5 bases). CDR1 SGHDN and CDR2 FVKESK come from the germline V gene. Trimming stripped 0 bases from V and 4 bases from J, with 12 bases between. The CDR3 is 15 residues long. CDR3 residues: CASSQDGGGSYGYTF. The DNA for the CDR3 is TGTGCCAGCAGCCAAGACGGGGGAGGAAGCTATGGCTACACCTTC. The whole variable domain, filled in from reference TRBV14 and TRBJ1-2, reads EAGVTQFPSHSVIEKGQTVTLRCDPISGHDNLYWYRRVMGKEIKFLLHFVKESKQDESGMPNNRFLAERTGGTYSTLKVQPAELEDSGVYFCASSQDGGGSYGYTFGSGTRLTVV.

This chain links TRBV29-1 with TRBJ2-7, with D possibly matching TRBD2 (5 bases). Germline CDR1 SQVTM, CDR2 ANQGSEA. The CDR3 runs to 15 residues. V was shortened by 1 base and J by 3 bases, with 16 bases between the two germline ends. CDR3 nucleotide sequence: TGCAGCGTTGAAGTGGACTCGAGATCGGTCTACGAGCAGTACTTC. This gives the protein CSVEVDSRSVYEQYF.

For the CDR3, the DNA is TGCGCCAGCAGCCCGGGACTATCGGACTACGAGCAGTACTTC. This codes for CASSPGLSDYEQYF. The chain employs TRBV5-1 and TRBJ2-7, with TRBD2 identical over 7 bases. With V trimmed by 4 bases and J by 3 bases, 7 bases remained unmatched. The germline gives CDR1 SGHRS, CDR2 YFSETQ. The length of the CDR3 is 14 residues.

The chain links TRBV21-1 to TRBJ2-7; the table's TRBD1 call for D was not verified on the DNA. TRBV21-1 is given as a pseudogene. The CDR3 length is 14 residues. This CDR3 reads CASSKNRVGYEQYF. The CDR3 DNA reads as TGTGCCAGCAGCAAAAACAGGGTAGGTTACGAGCAGTACTTC.

The chain uses TRBV11-2 and TRBJ2-5, with 8 positions matching TRBD2. The V segment lost 3 bases and the J segment 5 bases; nucleotides outside the gene matches: 5. The CDR3 is 14 amino acids. Germline loops: CDR1 SGHAT, CDR2 FQNNGV. CDR3: CASSFGTSMETQYF. DNA of the CDR3: TGTGCCAGCAGCTTTGGGACTAGTATGGAGACCCAGTACTTC.

This chain uses TRBV27 with TRBJ2-1; no definite D call. Trimming left V 5 bases short and J 5 bases short, with 7 bases between. Germline V gene data show CDR1 as MNHEY and CDR2 as SMNVEV (reference sequence). The CDR3 is 12 amino acids. Here the CDR3 reads CASSGLDNEQFF. The CDR3 DNA reads TGTGCCAGCAGTGGTCTAGACAATGAGCAGTTCTTC.

The J gene is TRBJ2-7, the V gene TRBV5-1, with 9 bases lining up with TRBD1. Germline V gene sequence: CDR1 SGHRS, CDR2 YFSETQ. This CDR3 comprises 15 residues. Germline trimming cut 5 bases from V and 3 bases from J; bases unmatched to any gene: 9. CDR3 protein: CASRQRTGDFYEQYF. Here the CDR3 DNA reads TGCGCCAGCAGGCAGAGGACAGGGGATTTCTACGAGCAGTACTTC.

The chain employs TRBV9 and TRBJ1-1, with D perhaps matching TRBD1 (5 bases). Germline values: CDR1 SGDLS, CDR2 YYNGEE. The CDR3 length is 15 residues. The ends were cut back, 3 bases at V and 2 bases at J, with 14 bases in the middle. The CDR3 region has the DNA TGTGCCAGCAGCGAAGATTGGGGGGGAAACACTGAAGCTTTCTTT. It specifies CASSEDWGGNTEAFF.

J is TRBJ2-3 and V is TRBV2; 10 nucleotides match TRBD1. Per germline, CDR1 SNHLY and CDR2 FYNNEI. V trimming: 8 bases; J trimming: 6 bases; junction bases outside the gene matches: 8. The CDR3 length is 14 residues. The CDR3 DNA reads as TGTGCCAGCCCGACAGGGGGCGGGTTGGATACGCAGTATTTT. Residues: CASPTGGGLDTQYF.

V and J are TRBV7-2 and TRBJ1-5, with TRBD1 identical over 7 bases. Per germline, CDR1 SGHTA and CDR2 FQGNSA. The length of the CDR3 is 15 residues. V lost 5 bases to trimming and J lost 2 bases; unmatched junction nucleotides: 6. The CDR3 coding sequence is TGTGCCAGCAGCCTATCCCAGGGGGGCAATCAGCCCCAGCATTTT. This encodes CASSLSQGGNQPQHF.

The chain links TRBV27 to TRBJ2-2, with D perhaps TRBD2 (6 bases). The length of the CDR3 is 15 residues. CDR1 is MNHEY, CDR2 SMNVEV, per germline (reference sequence). V lost 4 bases to trimming and J lost 2 bases, with 11 bases between them. The CDR3 nucleotides read TGTGCCAGCAGTTCGCGGGACCTCAACACCGGGGAGCTGTTTTTT. Protein product: CASSSRDLNTGELFF.

The chain has TRBV19 and TRBJ1-1, with 7 bases aligning to TRBD1. Trimming took 9 bases from V and 0 from J; bases not matched to a gene: 4. Germline-derived CDR1 and CDR2 are LNHDA and SQIVND (reference sequence). The CDR3 runs to 13 residues. The CDR3: CASSGQMNTEAFF. In DNA, the CDR3 is TGTGCCAGCTCGGGACAGATGAACACTGAAGCTTTCTTT.

V gene TRBV4-1 combines with J gene TRBJ1-2, with D maybe TRBD1 (5 bases). Between the trimmed V and J ends, which lost 0 bases and 8 bases, there was a span of 10 bases. The CDR3 contains 13 residues. The V gene's germline CDR1 is MGHRA and CDR2 YSYEKL. The DNA of the CDR3 is TGCGCCAGCAGCCAAGAGGGGCGGCGGGGCTACACCTTC. Translation gives CASSQEGRRGYTF.